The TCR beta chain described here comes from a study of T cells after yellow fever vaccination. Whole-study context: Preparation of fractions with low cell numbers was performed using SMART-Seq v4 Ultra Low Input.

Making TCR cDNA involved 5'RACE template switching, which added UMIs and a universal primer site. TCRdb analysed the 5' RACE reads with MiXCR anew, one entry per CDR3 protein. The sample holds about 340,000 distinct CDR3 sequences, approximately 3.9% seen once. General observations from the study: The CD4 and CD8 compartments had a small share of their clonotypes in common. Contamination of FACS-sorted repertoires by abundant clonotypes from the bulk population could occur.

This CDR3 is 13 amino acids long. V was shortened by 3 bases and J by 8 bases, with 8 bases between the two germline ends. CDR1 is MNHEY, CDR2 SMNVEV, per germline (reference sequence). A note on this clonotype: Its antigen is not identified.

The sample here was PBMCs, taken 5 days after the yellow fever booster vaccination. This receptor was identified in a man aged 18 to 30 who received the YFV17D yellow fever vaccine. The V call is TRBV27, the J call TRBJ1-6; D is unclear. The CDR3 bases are TGTGCCAGCAGTTTTAGGGATTATTCACCCCTCCACTTT. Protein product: CASSFRDYSPLHF.